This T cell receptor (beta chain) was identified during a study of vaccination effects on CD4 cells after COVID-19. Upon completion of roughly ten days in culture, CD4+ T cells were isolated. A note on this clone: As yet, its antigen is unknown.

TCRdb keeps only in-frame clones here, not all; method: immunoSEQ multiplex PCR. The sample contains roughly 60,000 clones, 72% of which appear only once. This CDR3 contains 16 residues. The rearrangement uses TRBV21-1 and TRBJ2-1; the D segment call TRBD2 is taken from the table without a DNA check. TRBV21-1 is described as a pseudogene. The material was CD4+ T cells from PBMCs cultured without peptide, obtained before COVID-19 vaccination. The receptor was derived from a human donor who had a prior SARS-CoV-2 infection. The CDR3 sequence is CASSKARWEGREEQFF. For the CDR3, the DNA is TGTGCCAGCAGCAAAGCCCGATGGGAGGGCCGGGAGGAGCAGTTCTTC.